The 15 T cell receptor beta chains below come from one sample, sequenced in a study of beta chain features in type 1 diabetes (dated by TCRdb to between 2018 and 2020). Here is what the overall study found, with its caveats: A moderate but significant shortening of TCRB CDR3 length was observed in type 1 diabetes patients in all four CD4+ subsets.

Antigens for these TCRs are unknown. The receptor library was made with the immunoSEQ multiplex PCR assay. The High Capacity cDNA Reverse Transcription Kit was used to reverse transcribe all of the isolated RNA, meaning that expressed TCRB transcripts were what got sequenced. TCRdb obtained this table from immuneACCESS and retained in-frame rearrangements with V and J assigned. These tables miss some clones; where compared with another copy, unresolved V genes account for less than half of the shortfall, and the remainder is unexplained. The sample profile shows about 660,000 clones; about 14% of them were found once. Nearly 0.04% of the sample is taken by the ten largest. The specimen sequenced was naive CD4+ T cells from blood. The intended sense of this specimen's cell subset or site label: true naive CD4+ T cells. All receptors derive from a man aged 18 to 29 with type 1 diabetes.

The chain uses TRBV5-8 and TRBJ2-7; tentative D call: TRBD1 (6 bases). CDR1 and CDR2 from the germline V gene are SGHTS and YDEGEE. The CDR3 sequence is 13 residues long. Between the trimmed V and J ends, which lost 5 bases and 2 bases, there was a span of 11 bases. The DNA of the CDR3 is TGTGCCAGCAGGAGGGGGTTCCCCTACGAGCAGTACTTC. Its protein is CASRRGFPYEQYF.

V and J are TRBV5-1 and TRBJ2-3; 8 bases line up with TRBD2. The CDR3 consists of 13 residues. The V gene's germline CDR1 is SGHRS and CDR2 YFSETQ. V trimming: 7 bases; J trimming: 3 bases; junction bases outside the gene matches: 4. The CDR3: CASSREGTDTQYF. The CDR3 DNA is TGCGCCAGCTCCCGGGAGGGGACAGATACGCAGTATTTT.

This sequence joins TRBV7-9 and TRBJ2-7, with D possibly TRBD1 on 5 matching bases. Trimming left V 11 bases short and J 2 bases short, with 16 bases between. This CDR3 comprises 13 residues. Per the germline V gene, CDR1 is SEHNR and CDR2 is FQNEAQ (reference sequence). The CDR3 nucleotides are TGTGCCTCACGTCGGCAGGGCGCCTACGAGCAGTACTTC. Its translation is CASRRQGAYEQYF.

This clone was seen more than once but under ten times. The chain combines TRBV7-2 with TRBJ2-7, with 12 bases matching TRBD2. V lost 5 bases and J lost 3; bases outside the gene matches: 5. The CDR3 sequence is 15 residues long. Germline V gives CDR1 SGHTA, CDR2 FQGNSA. The CDR3: CASSRTSGTIYEQYF. The CDR3 region has the DNA TGTGCCAGCAGCCGGACTAGCGGGACGATCTACGAGCAGTACTTC.

There are a few counts of this clone. The rearrangement links TRBV25-1 to TRBJ2-3; 10 bases align to TRBD1. Unmatched junction bases numbered 7, after V lost 2 bases and J lost 5 bases. CDR1 is MGHDK, CDR2 SYGVNS, per germline. The CDR3 extends over 16 amino acids. For the CDR3, the DNA is TGTGCCAGCAGTGAAGGGACAGGGGCCCCGGGAGATACGCAGTATTTT. Protein sequence: CASSEGTGAPGDTQYF.

V gene TRBV19 combines with J gene TRBJ1-6; tentative D call: TRBD1 (5 bases). The CDR3 has 13 amino acids. Trimming took off 4 bases at V and 7 bases at J, with 8 bases between the two ends. Germline values: CDR1 LNHDA, CDR2 SQIVND (reference sequence). The CDR3 here is CASSTRENSPLHF. The CDR3 bases are TGTGCCAGTAGTACCAGGGAGAATTCACCCCTCCACTTT. Full variable domain (outside the CDR3, taken from reference TRBV19 and TRBJ1-6): DGGITQSPKYLFRKEGQNVTLSCEQNLNHDAMYWYRQDPGQGLRLIYYSQIVNDFQKGDIAEGYSVSREKKESFPLTVTSAQKNPTAFYLCASSTRENSPLHFGNGTRLTVT.

On this clone: Other nucleotide sequences in the sample specify the same CDR3. This rearrangement joins TRBV9 to TRBJ2-5, with D unresolved. The germline V gene has CDR1 SGDLS and CDR2 YYNGEE. The CDR3 is 12 amino acids. Between the trimmed V and J ends, which lost 0 bases and 5 bases, there was a span of 5 bases. Here the CDR3 reads CASSVEGETQYF. The CDR3 DNA reads as TGTGCCAGCAGCGTAGAAGGCGAGACCCAGTACTTC.

The V and J genes are TRBV5-1 and TRBJ1-6; the D gene is possibly TRBD1 (5 bases). CDR3 length: 14 amino acids. Trimming cost V 2 bases and J 13 bases, with 16 bases left between them. CDR1 SGHRS and CDR2 YFSETQ come from the germline V gene. The CDR3 loop reads CASSLGGTPSPLHF. CDR3 bases: TGCGCCAGCAGCTTAGGAGGGACCCCATCCCCCCTCCACTTT.

The chain couples TRBV29-1 to TRBJ2-5, with D possibly matching TRBD1 (6 bases). V was shortened by 2 bases and J by 5 bases, with 12 bases between the two germline ends. Germline V gene lookup returns CDR1 SQVTM and CDR2 ANQGSEA. CDR3 length equals 13 residues. Written as DNA, the CDR3 is TGCAGCGTTGAAACAGGGAAGGGGGAGACCCAGTACTTC. Encoded protein: CSVETGKGETQYF.

The chain uses TRBV30 and TRBJ2-3; D uncertain. Looked up from germline, CDR1 is GTSNPN and CDR2 is SVGIG (reference sequence). This CDR3 spans 14 amino acids. V was shortened by 0 bases and J by 5 bases, with 12 bases between the two germline ends. CDR3 nucleotides: TGTGCCTGGAGTGTAGGCTCGTGGAAAGATACGCAGTATTTT. This sequence encodes CAWSVGSWKDTQYF.

This clone was detected a few times. The V gene is TRBV25-1, the J gene TRBJ2-3; D remains unclear. This CDR3 is built from 14 residues. Trimming cost V 4 bases and J 4 bases, with 12 bases left between them. CDR1 and CDR2 from the germline V gene are MGHDK and SYGVNS. The CDR3 loop reads CASSARSFPDTQYF. The CDR3 coding sequence is TGTGCCAGCAGTGCGAGGTCCTTCCCAGATACGCAGTATTTT.

DNA for the CDR3: TGTGCCAGCCAGTCGGGGCTACATGGGAGAGATACGCAGTATTTT. Translation gives CASQSGLHGRDTQYF. This rearrangement joins TRBV11-2 to TRBJ2-3, with D tentatively TRBD1 or TRBD2 (5 bases each). Germline values: CDR1 SGHAT, CDR2 FQNNGV. There are 15 residues in the CDR3. V lost 8 bases, J lost 5 bases, and 20 bases lay in between.

The chain carries TRBV5-4 and TRBJ2-7; no clear D. The V gene's germline CDR1 is SGHNT and CDR2 YYREEE (reference sequence). The V gene lost 1 base and the J gene lost 0 bases, with 8 bases spanning the gap. The CDR3 is 14 residues long. The CDR3 protein is CASSLQAGSYEQYF. The CDR3, as DNA: TGTGCCAGCAGCTTGCAGGCTGGCTCCTACGAGCAGTACTTC.

The J gene is TRBJ1-2, the V gene TRBV2; the match to TRBD1 covers 8 bases. The CDR3 runs to 13 residues. Germline V CDR1 and CDR2: SNHLY, FYNNEI. V lost 6 bases and J lost 4; bases outside the gene matches: 4. CDR3 in DNA: TGTGCCAGCAGCGTGGGACAGGCCTATGGCTACACCTTC. Amino acid sequence: CASSVGQAYGYTF.

This clone has more than one count but fewer than ten. Mismatch with germline at one junction end may stem from a read error. The chain carries TRBV9 and TRBJ1-2; D remains ambiguous. CDR3 length equals 15 residues. The germline V gene has CDR1 SGDLS and CDR2 YYNGEE. The CDR3 sequence is CSSSVEPSSTYGYTF. CDR3 DNA: TGTTCCAGCAGCGTAGAGCCGTCTTCCACTTATGGCTACACCTTC.